This T cell receptor beta chain was captured by sequencing in a study of beta chain features in type 1 diabetes. In the case of this clone: Its cognate antigen is unknown.

Expressed TCRB transcripts got sequenced, as all isolated RNA was reverse transcribed. TCRdb's table, derived via immunoSEQ multiplex PCR, lists solely in-frame clones and lacks some. The table includes about 620,000 clones, roughly a sixth detected once. Researchers reported sorting CD4+ naive, central memory, regulatory and stem cell-like memory cells via CD45RO/CCR7/CD25/CD127/CD95/CD27. Germline values: CDR1 LGHNA, CDR2 YSLEER. Losses at the gene ends were 0 bases for V and 5 bases for J; bases not matched to a gene: 4. The CDR3 length is 15 residues. Broader study findings: Any HLA effect on TCRB rearrangement was left unresolved by small sub-analyses. An over-representation of cells with high TCR expression could result from cDNA sequencing.

Input material: naive CD4+ T cells from blood. This receptor was taken from a man between 18 and 29 years old in good health. V usage is TRBV4-3 and J usage is TRBJ2-1; 7 nucleotides align to TRBD2. The CDR3 spells CASSQETSAHNEQFF. As DNA, the CDR3 is TGCGCCAGCAGCCAAGAAACTAGCGCCCACAATGAGCAGTTCTTC.